This T cell receptor (beta chain) stems from a study of T cell responses to AZD1222 COVID-19 vaccine. Notes on the study in general: The sample set comprised mostly white British donors with more females, and clonal diversity was possibly underestimated. Baseline testing showed seropositivity in only six or seven AZD1222 recipients. Unmutated variant regions are reportedly the target of nearly half of TCRs that are spike-specific. Only after the peak T cell response were repertoires sampled.

The protocol was immunoSEQ multiplex PCR, while the TCRdb copy is restricted to in-frame clones and leaves out a portion. The sample has some 120,000 clones, roughly 89% seen once. Details on this clone: Its antigen is undetermined.

The ends were cut back, 6 bases at V and 7 bases at J, with 19 bases in the middle. This CDR3 contains 15 residues. CDR1 LNHDA and CDR2 SQIVND come from the germline V gene (reference sequence). The input for sequencing was peripheral blood, taken on day 0 of MenACWY control vaccination. The receptor was isolated from an adult in good health. V and J are TRBV19 and TRBJ2-1; D gene ambiguous. The CDR3 reads CASSAGSLFGNEQFF. The CDR3, as DNA: TGTGCCAGTAGCGCAGGTAGTCTTTTCGGGAATGAGCAGTTCTTC.